This T cell receptor beta chain emerged from a study of T-cell memory formation after mild COVID-19. On the study more broadly: In these data, TCR clusters were largely donor specific.

With V trimmed by 3 bases and J by 4 bases, 6 bases remained unmatched. The CDR3 is made up of 15 amino acids. Germline loops: CDR1 MRHNA, CDR2 SNTAGT. TCRdb reprocessed the 5' RACE reads via MiXCR and lists one record per CDR3 protein. The sample records about 210,000 distinct CDR3 sequences, around 30% being singletons. J is TRBJ2-5 and V is TRBV6-4; 9 nucleotides agree with TRBD1. The clonotype was recovered from an adult woman who had mild COVID-19 (a few samples of this study predate the infection). Cell type and time point are not known. The sample taken for sequencing was PBMCs or a T cell subset sorted from them (not recorded which). In DNA form, the CDR3 reads TGTGCCAGCAGTGAAAACAGGGGGCCCGGAGAGACCCAGTACTTC. Protein product: CASSENRGPGETQYF.